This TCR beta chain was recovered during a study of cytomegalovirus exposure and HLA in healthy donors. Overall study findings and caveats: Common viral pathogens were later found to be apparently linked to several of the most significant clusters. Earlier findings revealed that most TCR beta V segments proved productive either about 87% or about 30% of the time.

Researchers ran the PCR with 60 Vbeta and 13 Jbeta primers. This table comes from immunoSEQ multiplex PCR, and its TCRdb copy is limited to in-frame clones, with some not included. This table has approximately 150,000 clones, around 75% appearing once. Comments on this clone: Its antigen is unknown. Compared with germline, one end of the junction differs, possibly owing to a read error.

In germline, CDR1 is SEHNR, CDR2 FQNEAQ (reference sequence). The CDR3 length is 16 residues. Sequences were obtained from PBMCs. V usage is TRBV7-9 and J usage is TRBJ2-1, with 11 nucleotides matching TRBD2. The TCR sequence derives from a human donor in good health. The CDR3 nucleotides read TGTTCCAGCAGCGACACCGGGACTAGCGGATACAATGAGCAGTTCTTC. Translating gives CSSSDTGTSGYNEQFF.